This record looks at one TCR beta chain sequence and its context. The antigen is not known. This record comes from a study of T cells in Graves' hyperthyroidism and ophthalmopathy. Overall study results and limits: Separation of ophthalmopathy from stable hyperthyroidism was achieved by a 13 V-J model. Most clonotypes expanded in thyroid above 0.001 were likewise present in blood.

Clinical symptoms, serum thyroxine and TRAb, thyroid ultrasound and orbital computed tomography together formed the diagnostic basis. Germline CDR1 and CDR2: SEHNR and FQNEAQ (reference sequence). The CDR3 consists of 12 residues. Trimming removed 1 base at V and 7 bases at J, with 7 bases between. TCR beta CDR3 regions were amplified from RNA. Primed by the HTBI set, a first-round RT-PCR was run on the TCR CDR3. TCRdb ran MiXCR on the multiplex PCR reads and lists one entry per CDR3 protein. The data hold under 700,000 distinct CDR3 sequences, with over 15% observed a single time. This TCR was recovered from a woman between 18 and 29 years old with Graves' hyperthyroidism. Sequenced input: blood. This chain joins TRBV7-9 and TRBJ2-5; the D is unclear. The CDR3 is CASSLDILTQYF. DNA for the CDR3: TGTGCCAGCAGCTTAGACATCTTGACCCAGTACTTC.